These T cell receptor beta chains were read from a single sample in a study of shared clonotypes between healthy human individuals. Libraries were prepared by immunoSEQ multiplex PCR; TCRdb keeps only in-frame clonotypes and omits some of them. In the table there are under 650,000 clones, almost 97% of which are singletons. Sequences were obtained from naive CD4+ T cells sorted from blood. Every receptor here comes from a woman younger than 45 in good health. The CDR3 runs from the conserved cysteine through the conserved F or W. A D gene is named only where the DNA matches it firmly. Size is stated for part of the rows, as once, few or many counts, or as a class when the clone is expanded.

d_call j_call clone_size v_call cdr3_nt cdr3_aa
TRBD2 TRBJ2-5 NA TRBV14 TGTGCCAGCAGCCAAGTAGCGGGGGGGTCGGAGACCCAGTACTTC CASSQVAGGSETQYF
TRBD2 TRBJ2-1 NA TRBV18 TGTGCCAGCTCACCACCGACTAGCGGGACAGTAGAGCAGTTCTTC CASSPPTSGTVEQFF
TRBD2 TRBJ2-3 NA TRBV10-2 TGCGCCAGCAGAACTAGCGGTATGTACACAGATACGCAGTATTTT CASRTSGMYTDTQYF
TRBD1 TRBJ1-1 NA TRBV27 TGTGCCAGCAGCCCGGGGACAGGGTGGATTAGACCTGAAGCTTTCTTT CASSPGTGWIRPEAFF
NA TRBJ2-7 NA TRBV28 TGTGCCAGCAGTTTCTCTAGCCCCTCCTACGAGCAGTACTTC CASSFSSPSYEQYF
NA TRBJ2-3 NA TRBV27 TGTGCCAGCAGTCCAACTAGAGTCACAGATACGCAGTATTTT CASSPTRVTDTQYF
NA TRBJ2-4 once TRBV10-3 TGTGCCATCAGTGGGTCCTCTGTTGAAAACATTCAGTACTTC CAISGSSVENIQYF
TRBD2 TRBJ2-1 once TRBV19 TGTGCCAGTAGTGGGGCCCGGACTAGCGGGGGCAATGAGCAGTTCTTC CASSGARTSGGNEQFF
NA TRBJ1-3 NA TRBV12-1 TGTGCCAGCAGCGCTGCGAGACAGCAAAGTGGAAACACCATATATTTT CASSAARQQSGNTIYF
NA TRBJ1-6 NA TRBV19 TGTGCCAGTAGTATAGCCGGAAGAGGCTATAATTCACCCCTCCACTTT CASSIAGRGYNSPLHF
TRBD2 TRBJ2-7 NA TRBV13 TGTGCCAGCAACGGAAGGCTAGCGGGGCGCTACGAGCAGTACTTC CASNGRLAGRYEQYF
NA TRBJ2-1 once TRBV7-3 TGTGCCAGCAGCTTAACGGGGCCATCCGGCGGGTACAATGAGCAGTTCTTC CASSLTGPSGGYNEQFF
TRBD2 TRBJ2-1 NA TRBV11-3 TGTGCCAGCAGCTCCGGGACTAGCAGCTACAATGAGCAGTTCTTC CASSSGTSSYNEQFF
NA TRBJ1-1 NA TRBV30 TGTGCCTGGAGTGTAACCCTTCGGGCGGTCGCTTTCTTT CAWSVTLRAVAFF
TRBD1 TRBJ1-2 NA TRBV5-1 TGCGCCAGCAGCTTGGAAGGGGGCGCCTATGGCTACACCTTC CASSLEGGAYGYTF
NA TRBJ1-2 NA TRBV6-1 TGTGCCAGCAGTGGGACAGACCTTGGCTACACCTTC CASSGTDLGYTF
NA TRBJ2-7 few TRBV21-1 TGTGCCAGCAGCAAAGGGGGAGGTAACGAGCAGTACTTC CASSKGGGNEQYF
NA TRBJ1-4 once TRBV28 TGTGCCAGCAGCCGGGGACCAGCCGCTCACGGTGAAAAACTGTTTTTT CASSRGPAAHGEKLFF
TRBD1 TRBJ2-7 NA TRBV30 TGTGCCTGGAGTGTACCGGGACAGGGGATCTACGAGCAGTACTTC CAWSVPGQGIYEQYF
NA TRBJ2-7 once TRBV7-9 TGTGCCAGCAGGCCGGGACTCCCTGATTACGAGCAGTACTTC CASRPGLPDYEQYF
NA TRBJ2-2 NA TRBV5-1 TGCGCCAGCAGCTTATCTAGAACTAAGTCCGGGGAGCTGTTTTTT CASSLSRTKSGELFF
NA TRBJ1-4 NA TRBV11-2 TGTGCCAGCAGCTCTGTCCTGGGTTCCAGGGGTAATGAAAAACTGTTTTTT CASSSVLGSRGNEKLFF
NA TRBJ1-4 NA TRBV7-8 TGTGCCAGCAGCCCAACAGGGTATAATGAAAAACTGTTTTTT CASSPTGYNEKLFF
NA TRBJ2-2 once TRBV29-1 TGCAGCGGTACAGGAGTCGCCGGGGAGCTGTTTTTT CSGTGVAGELFF
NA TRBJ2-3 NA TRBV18 TGTGCCAGCTCACCAGGGGGAAGTTTAAGGACAGATACGCAGTATTTT CASSPGGSLRTDTQYF
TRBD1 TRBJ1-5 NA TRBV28 TGTGCCAGCAGGGATTGGGACAGGGGATATCAGCCCCAGCATTTT CASRDWDRGYQPQHF
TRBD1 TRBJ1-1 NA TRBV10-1 TGCGCCAGCAGCTTGGGACAGGGGGCCACTGAAGCTTTCTTT CASSLGQGATEAFF
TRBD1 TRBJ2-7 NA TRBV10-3 TGTGCCATCAGTGAACCGGGACAGGGTGGCTACGAGCAGTACTTC CAISEPGQGGYEQYF
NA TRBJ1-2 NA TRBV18 TGTGCCAGCTCACCACCGTCCGAGCTTGGCTACACCTTC CASSPPSELGYTF
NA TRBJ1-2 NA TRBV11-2 TGTGCCAGCAGCTTAGTGGGGCAGGGGAAAAGTTCTAACTATGGCTACACCTTC CASSLVGQGKSSNYGYTF
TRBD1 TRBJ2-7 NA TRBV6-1 TGTGCCAGCAGGAACACAGGGGGTACCTACGAGCAGTACTTC CASRNTGGTYEQYF
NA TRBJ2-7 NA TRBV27 TGTGCCAGCAGTTTCAGGGGAGGCGAGCAGTACTTC CASSFRGGEQYF
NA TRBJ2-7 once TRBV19 TGTGCCAGTAGTATGGGGGGCAGCGAGCAGTACTTC CASSMGGSEQYF
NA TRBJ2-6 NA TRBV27 TGTGCCAGCAGTCGCTTTGGGGCCAACGTCCTGACTTTC CASSRFGANVLTF
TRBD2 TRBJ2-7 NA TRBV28 TGTGCCAGCAGTTTTCCGGGGGGACTGGGATCCTCGGAGCAGTACTTC CASSFPGGLGSSEQYF
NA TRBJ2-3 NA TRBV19 TGTGCCAGTAGCCTCATGGGGCTACCCACAGATACGCAGTATTTT CASSLMGLPTDTQYF
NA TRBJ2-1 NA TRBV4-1 TGCGCCAGCAGCCAAAGGATTGCTGGCCCTAGCTTCTACAATGAGCAGTTCTTC CASSQRIAGPSFYNEQFF
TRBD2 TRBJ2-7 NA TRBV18 TGTGCCAGCTCACCGGGGAGGGTTTACGAGCAGTACTTC CASSPGRVYEQYF
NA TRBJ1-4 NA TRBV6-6 TGTGCCAGCAGCCCCTCCTTTGGAACTAATGAAAAACTGTTTTTT CASSPSFGTNEKLFF
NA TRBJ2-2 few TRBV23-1 TGCGCCAACCCGGCAGGCAGCGCGAACACCGGGGAGCTGTTTTTT CANPAGSANTGELFF
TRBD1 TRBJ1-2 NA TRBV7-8 TGTGCCAGCAGCTTAGAGACAGGGATAGCTAACTATGGCTACACCTTC CASSLETGIANYGYTF
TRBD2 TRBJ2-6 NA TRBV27 TGTGCCAGCAGCGGACCTGGGACTAGCGGGAGTAGTGGGGCCAACGTCCTGACTTTC CASSGPGTSGSSGANVLTF
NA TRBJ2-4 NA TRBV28 TGTGCCAGCAGTTCACGCGGCAAAAACATTCAGTACTTC CASSSRGKNIQYF
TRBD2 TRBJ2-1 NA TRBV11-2 TGTGCCAGCAGCTTAGGTAGCGGGAGTTCCTACAATGAGCAGTTCTTC CASSLGSGSSYNEQFF
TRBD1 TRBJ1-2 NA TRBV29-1 TGCAGCGTCGTTACAGGGGATGGCTACACCTTC CSVVTGDGYTF
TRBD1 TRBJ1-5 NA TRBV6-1 TGTGCCAGCAATGGCGGGACAGGGAGCTCAGCCCAGCATTTT CASNGGTGSSAQHF
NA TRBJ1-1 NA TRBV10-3 TGTGCCATCCGCAGCCCAACCACTGAAGCTTTCTTT CAIRSPTTEAFF
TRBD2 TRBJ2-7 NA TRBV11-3 TGTGCCAGCAGCTTAGGGAGCGGGAGTATCTACGAGCAGTACTTC CASSLGSGSIYEQYF
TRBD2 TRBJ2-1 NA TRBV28 TGTGCCAGCAGTTTAAAGGTCTCAGCGGGAGAGAGTAATGAGCAGTTCTTC CASSLKVSAGESNEQFF
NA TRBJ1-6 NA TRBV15 TGTGCCACCAGCAGAAGGATGGCCGATTCACCCCTCCACTTT CATSRRMADSPLHF
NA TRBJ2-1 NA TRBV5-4 TGTGCCAGCAGCTTGGATGAGCACAATGAGCAGTTCTTC CASSLDEHNEQFF
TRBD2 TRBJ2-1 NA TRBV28 TGTGCCAGCAGTTTGTCTTCGCCGGGACTAGCTTACTACAATGAGCAGTTCTTC CASSLSSPGLAYYNEQFF
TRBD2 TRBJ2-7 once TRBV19 TGTGCCAGCAGCCGAAAAGCGGGAGTGGTCTACGAGCAGTACTTC CASSRKAGVVYEQYF
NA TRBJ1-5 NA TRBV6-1 TGTGCCAGCAGTGACACGGGGGGGCCCCAGCATTTT CASSDTGGPQHF
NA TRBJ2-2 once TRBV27 TGTGCCAGCAGTTTGGGGGTAACGCCGAACACCGGGGAGCTGTTTTTT CASSLGVTPNTGELFF
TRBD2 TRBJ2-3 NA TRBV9 TGTGCCAGCAGCGTACTAGCGGGAGTGGGAGATACGCAGTATTTT CASSVLAGVGDTQYF
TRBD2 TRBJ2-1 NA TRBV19 TGTGCCAGTAGAACTAGCGGGAGACCCTACAATGAGCAGTTCTTC CASRTSGRPYNEQFF